What follows are 8 T cell receptor beta chains derived from one specimen sequenced in a study of blood T cell repertoires in COVID-19. Measured with immunoSEQ multiplex PCR; TCRdb has only the in-frame clones, and not every one. The sample yields a few hundred thousand clones, about nine tenths seen once. Material: peripheral blood. The source of these receptors is a woman aged 30 to 39 with COVID-19, enrolled during active disease.

J is TRBJ2-7 and V is TRBV5-4; D gene uncertain. This CDR3 comprises 11 residues. V lost 2 bases to trimming and J lost 6 bases, with 6 bases between them. The germline CDR1 and CDR2 sequences are SGHNT and YYREEE (reference sequence). The CDR3 loop reads CASSFGGEQYF. Written as DNA, the CDR3 is TGTGCCAGCAGCTTCGGCGGCGAGCAGTACTTC.

The chain is built from TRBV18 and TRBJ1-3; no reliable D call. The CDR3 spans 12 residues. V lost 3 bases, J lost 4 bases, and 4 bases lay in between. Germline values: CDR1 KGHSH, CDR2 LQKENI. The CDR3 sequence is CASSPKGNTIYF. In nucleotides, the CDR3 is TGTGCCAGCTCACCTAAAGGAAACACCATATATTTT.

V usage is TRBV9 and J usage is TRBJ2-5; maybe TRBD2 (6 bases). In germline, CDR1 is SGDLS, CDR2 YYNGEE. V lost 2 bases to trimming and J lost 4 bases, with 9 bases between them. This CDR3 comprises 13 residues. In nucleotides, the CDR3 is TGTGCCAGCAGCGTGAGGAGGGGAGAGACCCAGTACTTC. As protein: CASSVRRGETQYF. Complete variable domain (other parts from reference TRBV9 and TRBJ2-5): DSGVTQTPKHLITATGQRVTLRCSPRSGDLSVYWYQQSLDQGLQFLIQYYNGEERAKGNILERFSAQQFPDLHSELNLSSLELGDSALYFCASSVRRGETQYFGPGTRLLVL.

This chain's CDR3 is CASSQTGDETQYF. In nucleotides, the CDR3 is TGTGCCAGCAGCCAGACAGGGGATGAGACCCAGTACTTC. This sequence joins TRBV5-6 and TRBJ2-5; 8 nucleotides agree with TRBD1. With V trimmed by 4 bases and J by 5 bases, 4 bases remained unmatched. The length of the CDR3 is 13 residues. Germline CDR1 is SGHDT and CDR2 is YYEEEE. Full variable domain (missing parts from reference TRBV5-6 and TRBJ2-5): DAGVTQSPTHLIKTRGQQVTLRCSPKSGHDTVSWYQQALGQGPQFIFQYYEEEERQRGNFPDRFSGHQFPNYSSELNVNALLLGDSALYLCASSQTGDETQYFGPGTRLLVL.

V gene TRBV25-1 combines with J gene TRBJ1-2; TRBD1 matches 7 bases. Per the germline V gene, CDR1 is MGHDK and CDR2 is SYGVNS. This CDR3 has 13 amino acids. The V and J ends lost 1 base and 4 bases, in that order; junction bases with no gene match: 0. CDR3 sequence (DNA): TGTGCCAGCAGTGAATGGGACAGCTATGGCTACACCTTC. Protein sequence: CASSEWDSYGYTF.

The genes are TRBV19 and TRBJ2-5; 10 bases match TRBD2. V lost 4 bases to trimming and J lost 4 bases; unmatched junction nucleotides: 3. Per the germline V gene, CDR1 is LNHDA and CDR2 is SQIVND (reference sequence). The CDR3 is made up of 14 amino acids. The chain's CDR3 is CASSTLAGGETQYF. For the CDR3, the DNA is TGTGCCAGTAGTACCTTAGCGGGAGGAGAGACCCAGTACTTC.

In the case of this clone: This could be a read error, since a much larger clone is one nucleotide away. The chain combines TRBV5-1 with TRBJ1-1; 11 positions agree with TRBD1. The CDR3 is made up of 14 amino acids. J was trimmed by 3 bases and V by 4 bases; bases with no gene match: 2. Per germline, CDR1 SGHRS and CDR2 YFSETQ. The CDR3 reads CASSPGQGDTEAFF. The CDR3 DNA reads TGCGCCAGCAGCCCGGGACAGGGGGACACTGAAGCTTTCTTT.

The chain joins TRBV7-9 to TRBJ1-2, with TRBD1 matching over 9 bases. This CDR3 is built from 12 residues. CDR1 and CDR2 from the germline V gene are SEHNR and FQNEAQ (reference sequence). The J segment lost 8 bases and the V segment lost 4 bases, leaving 2 bases of the junction unmatched. Here the CDR3 reads CASSWTGAGYTF. CDR3 DNA sequence: TGTGCCAGCAGCTGGACAGGGGCGGGCTACACCTTC.